The next 25 T cell receptor beta chains were all read from a single sample in a study of control samples from healthy donors and cancer patients. Clones were read by immunoSEQ multiplex PCR, and TCRdb kept only the in-frame ones, dropping some. The sample shows over 100,000 clones, around 88% of them seen only once. What was sequenced was blood. Receptors were obtained from a man aged 35-49 years in good health.

This chain links TRBV6-5 with TRBJ1-1, with 10 bases lining up with TRBD1. The CDR3 totals 15 residues. Germline CDR1 and CDR2: MNHEY and SVGAGI. J lost 0 bases, V lost 2 bases, and 0 bases had no gene match. Here the CDR3 DNA reads TGTGCCAGCAGTTACGGGACAGGGGTGAACACTGAAGCTTTCTTT. It yields the protein CASSYGTGVNTEAFF.

The chain is built from TRBV7-8 and TRBJ2-3; 8 bases are a match to TRBD1. This CDR3 comprises 15 residues. With V trimmed by 3 bases and J by 4 bases, 6 bases remained unmatched. Germline V CDR1 and CDR2: SGHVS, FQNEAQ. CDR3 sequence: CASSFTSGGADTQYF. DNA for the CDR3: TGTGCCAGCAGCTTCACCTCAGGGGGCGCAGATACGCAGTATTTT.

This chain links TRBV9 with TRBJ2-3, with a weak D call TRBD2 (6 bases). With 3 bases removed from V and 0 bases from J, the gap between germline ends came to 11 bases. The CDR3 covers 15 residues. Germline lookup yields CDR1 SGDLS and CDR2 YYNGEE. CDR3 coding DNA: TGTGCCAGCAGCGGCGGGGTGTCTAGCACAGATACGCAGTATTTT. Residues: CASSGGVSSTDTQYF.

The chain recombines TRBV6-5 with TRBJ1-2; 7 nucleotides line up with TRBD1. The trim removed 7 bases at V and 7 bases at J, leaving 6 bases unmatched. Per germline, CDR1 MNHEY and CDR2 SVGAGI. The CDR3 covers 12 residues. The CDR3 DNA sequence: TGTGCCAGCATCGACAGGGTGGGTGGCTACACCTTC. Protein product: CASIDRVGGYTF.

The chain links TRBV24-1 to TRBJ2-5; tentative D call: TRBD1 (5 bases). Germline-derived CDR1 and CDR2 are KGHDR and SFDVKD. The V gene lost 1 base and the J gene lost 14 bases, with 13 bases spanning the gap. The length of the CDR3 is 12 residues. CDR3 bases: TGTGCCACCAGTGATTTCGTAGGGGTGCTCTACTTC. This gives the protein CATSDFVGVLYF.

The V and J genes are TRBV5-1 and TRBJ2-1; the D is unclear. The V end was cut by 2 bases, the J end by 4 bases, with 7 bases between. The germline gives CDR1 SGHRS, CDR2 YFSETQ. The CDR3 consists of 13 residues. The CDR3 here is CASSLLPYNEQFF. DNA of the CDR3: TGCGCCAGCAGCTTATTGCCTTACAATGAGCAGTTCTTC.

The chain couples TRBV5-6 to TRBJ1-1, with D tentatively TRBD1 (6 bases). With 4 bases removed from V and 1 base from J, the gap between germline ends came to 20 bases. The CDR3 extends over 17 amino acids. The germline gives CDR1 SGHDT, CDR2 YYEEEE. As DNA, the CDR3 is TGTGCCAGCAGCCCCCCCGGGACACAATATACGAACACTGAAGCTTTCTTT. Its translation is CASSPPGTQYTNTEAFF.

The V and J genes are TRBV27 and TRBJ2-4; D is ambiguous. V shed 6 bases and J shed 0 bases, with 12 bases lying between them. This CDR3 spans 15 amino acids. CDR1 is MNHEY, CDR2 SMNVEV, per germline (reference sequence). The CDR3 DNA reads as TGTGCCAGCAGGCCGGCCGAACTAGCCAAAAACATTCAGTACTTC. Translated: CASRPAELAKNIQYF.

V gene TRBV10-3 combines with J gene TRBJ1-5, with D perhaps matching TRBD1 (5 bases). CDR3 length: 14 residues. V lost 2 bases, J lost 4 bases, and 9 bases lay in between. Germline CDR1 reads ENHRY; CDR2 reads SYGVKD. CDR3 coding DNA: TGTGCCATCAGTGAGGGGGGGAGTAATCAGCCCCAGCATTTT. It specifies CAISEGGSNQPQHF.

J is TRBJ2-7 and V is TRBV6-5, with a weak D call TRBD2 (7 bases). CDR1 MNHEY and CDR2 SVGAGI come from the germline V gene. Trimming shortened V by 2 bases and J by 5 bases, and 13 bases separated the two germline ends. The CDR3 has 14 residues. The CDR3 DNA reads as TGTGCCAGCAGTTACAGGGGGGGTAGCGACGAGCAGTACTTC. Translation: CASSYRGGSDEQYF.

J is TRBJ2-7 and V is TRBV27; 10 bases are a match to TRBD1. J was trimmed by 1 base and V by 6 bases; bases with no gene match: 6. In germline, CDR1 is MNHEY, CDR2 SMNVEV (reference sequence). This CDR3 has 15 residues. The chain's CDR3 is CASSALGQGSYEQYF. The CDR3 coding sequence is TGTGCCAGCAGCGCCCTGGGACAGGGGTCCTACGAGCAGTACTTC.

This clone appeared once. Other DNA sequences in this sample translate to the same CDR3. The chain couples TRBV7-9 to TRBJ1-2; no clear D gene. CDR1 and CDR2 from the germline V gene are SEHNR and FQNEAQ (reference sequence). Trimming took off 6 bases at V and 2 bases at J, with 16 bases between the two ends. The CDR3 is made up of 15 amino acids. CDR3 in amino acids: CASSSRRQANYGYTF. In DNA, the CDR3 is TGTGCCAGCAGTTCACGAAGGCAGGCAAACTATGGCTACACCTTC. The full variable domain, completed using reference TRBV7-9 and TRBJ1-2, is DTGVSQNPRHKITKRGQNVTFRCDPISEHNRLYWYRQTLGQGPEFLTYFQNEAQLEKSRLLSDRFSAERPKGSFSTLEIQRTEQGDSAMYLCASSSRRQANYGYTFGSGTRLTVV.

V is TRBV3-1 (or the pseudogene TRBV3-2) and J is TRBJ2-1, with a possible D match to TRBD2 (7 bases). Deletions cut 3 bases from V and 14 bases from J, with 11 bases between. CDR1 is LGHDT and CDR2 is YNNKEL in the germline V gene (reference sequence). This CDR3 comprises 11 residues. The CDR3 DNA reads TGTGCCAGCAGCCAGGGAGGGACAAAGTTCTTC. It yields the protein CASSQGGTKFF.

The chain recombines TRBV5-1 with TRBJ2-3; D is unclear. Germline V CDR1 and CDR2: SGHRS, YFSETQ. Trimming took 6 bases from V and 2 from J, leaving 13 bases between them. The CDR3 loop spans 14 amino acids. The CDR3 nucleotides read TGCGCCAGCACCCCATTTGGGTCCACAGATACGCAGTATTTT. It is translated as CASTPFGSTDTQYF.

This clone was observed once. This chain links TRBV7-9 with TRBJ2-2; no clear D. The CDR3 has 15 residues. V was pared by 6 bases and J by 5 bases, with 16 bases between. Germline V gene sequence: CDR1 SEHNR, CDR2 FQNEAQ (reference sequence). CDR3 DNA sequence: TGTGCCAGCAGGGGTGACCCCCGTCGTACCGGGGAGCTGTTTTTT. Protein sequence: CASRGDPRRTGELFF.

This clone has a handful of counts. V gene TRBV4-2 combines with J gene TRBJ2-7, with D tentatively TRBD1 (5 bases). V gave up 0 bases and J gave up 2 bases, with 11 bases separating them. The CDR3 covers 15 residues. The germline V gene encodes CDR1 LGHNA and CDR2 YNFKEQ. The CDR3 spells CASSQETGIPYEQYF. The CDR3, as DNA: TGTGCCAGCAGCCAAGAAACAGGCATTCCCTACGAGCAGTACTTC.

The chain has TRBV3-1 (or the pseudogene TRBV3-2) and TRBJ2-2; D possibly corresponds to TRBD2 (6 bases). The V end was cut by 1 base, the J end by 7 bases, with 13 bases between. CDR3 length: 15 residues. The germline V gene has CDR1 LGHDT and CDR2 YNNKEL (reference sequence). DNA of the CDR3: TGTGCCAGCAGCCAAGGGATTGGGGGGATCGGGGAGCTGTTTTTT. Its translation is CASSQGIGGIGELFF.

This clone occurred once. J is TRBJ2-5 and V is TRBV5-5; unclear D gene. The CDR3 contains 13 residues. Trimming left V 0 bases short and J 5 bases short, with 8 bases between. In germline, CDR1 is SGHKS, CDR2 YYEKEE (reference sequence). CDR3 sequence (DNA): TGTGCCAGCAGCTTGGCCAGTCGGGAGACCCAGTACTTC. Amino acid sequence: CASSLASRETQYF.

This chain connects TRBV7-9 to TRBJ1-5; D is unresolved. The CDR3 sequence is 12 residues long. Germline lookup yields CDR1 SEHNR and CDR2 FQNEAQ (reference sequence). V was clipped by 1 base and J by 7 bases, with 5 bases between them. Here the CDR3 reads CASSLDGQPQHF. Written as DNA, the CDR3 is TGTGCCAGCAGCTTAGACGGGCAGCCCCAGCATTTT. The full variable domain, rest sourced from reference TRBV7-9 and TRBJ1-5, is DTGVSQNPRHKITKRGQNVTFRCDPISEHNRLYWYRQTLGQGPEFLTYFQNEAQLEKSRLLSDRFSAERPKGSFSTLEIQRTEQGDSAMYLCASSLDGQPQHFGDGTRLSIL.

This chain joins TRBV7-3 and TRBJ2-6, with D perhaps TRBD1 (6 bases). The CDR3 is 18 residues long. CDR1 and CDR2 from the germline V gene are SGHTA and FQGTGA. Trimming stripped 1 base from V and 0 bases from J, with 13 bases between. The CDR3 bases are TGTGCCAGCAGCTTAAGGGACACATTGTTCTCTGGGGCCAACGTCCTGACTTTC. Translating gives CASSLRDTLFSGANVLTF.

The chain employs TRBV10-3 and TRBJ2-7; 12 bases match TRBD1. The CDR3 is 16 amino acids. Trimming removed 2 bases from V and 4 bases from J; junction bases left unmatched: 6. Looked up from germline, CDR1 is ENHRY and CDR2 is SYGVKD. The CDR3 nucleotides are TGTGCCATCAGTGAGGGTCCGGGACAGGGGGCTTACGAGCAGTACTTC. Translating gives CAISEGPGQGAYEQYF.

The chain uses TRBV3-1 (or the pseudogene TRBV3-2) and TRBJ1-2; D might be TRBD1 (5 bases). From germline, CDR1 is LGHDT and CDR2 YNNKEL (reference sequence). The CDR3 sequence is 14 residues long. Trimming removed 6 bases at V and 8 bases at J, with 19 bases between. CDR3 coding DNA: TGTGCCAGCAGTCCTGATCAGGGACGGGGCGGCTACACCTTC. This codes for CASSPDQGRGGYTF.

The chain recombines TRBV2 with TRBJ1-5; D gene ambiguous. The CDR3 has 14 residues. Germline V gene lookup returns CDR1 SNHLY and CDR2 FYNNEI. Trimming left V 5 bases short and J 1 base short, with 9 bases between. CDR3 in DNA: TGTGCCAGCAGTACGGAACCGAGCAATCAGCCCCAGCATTTT. This codes for CASSTEPSNQPQHF.

This clone was found once. This chain connects TRBV5-1 to TRBJ2-7; the D gene is possibly TRBD1 (5 bases). V lost 0 bases and J lost 0, with 10 bases in between. Germline V gene lookup returns CDR1 SGHRS and CDR2 YFSETQ. The CDR3 runs to 15 residues. CDR3 loop: CASSLARQTSYEQYF. In DNA form, the CDR3 reads TGCGCCAGCAGCTTGGCAAGACAGACCTCCTACGAGCAGTACTTC.

The chain is built from TRBV5-1 and TRBJ1-2, with 12 bases aligning to TRBD1. V was clipped by 5 bases and J by 7 bases; unmatched bases: 6. Germline CDR1 is SGHRS and CDR2 is YFSETQ. CDR3 length equals 14 residues. The CDR3 nucleotides are TGCGCCAGCAGAGGAGGGACAGGGGGCCGTGGCTACACCTTC. Amino acid sequence: CASRGGTGGRGYTF. The full variable domain, with the rest looked up from reference TRBV5-1 and TRBJ1-2, is KAGVTQTPRYLIKTRGQQVTLSCSPISGHRSVSWYQQTPGQGLQFLFEYFSETQRNKGNFPGRFSGRQFSNSRSEMNVSTLELGDSALYLCASRGGTGGRGYTFGSGTRLTVV.